The clone carrying this T cell receptor beta chain appeared many times. The target antigen is unknown. The data belong to a study of human T cells and chemical hapten exposure. Whole-study context: Alopecia areata, totalis and universalis patients, mostly female, were included. Study-wide results and caveats: The presence of alopecia in the donors means their immune response may differ from healthy people's.

TCRdb reprocessed the RACE reads with MiXCR, giving one entry per CDR3 protein. Of over 100,000 distinct CDR3 sequences listed, approximately 8.8% were seen once; the top ten hold over 3%. As to time point: patch test 2, 6 weeks after DPC sensitization. Specified treatment: therapeutic diphenylcyclopropenone sensitization with weekly scalp DPC. This sequence was found in a woman aged 40 to 50 with alopecia areata. Some clones in this sample may be carry-over from other donors' samples. The sample in question was whole blood, obtained in connection with sensitization to the hapten diphenylcyclopropenone (DPC).

The CDR3 DNA reads TGTGCCAGCAGCCCACCTCTTGCGACAGGGGAAAACAATGAGCAGTTCTTC. It encodes CASSPPLATGENNEQFF. V is TRBV14 and J is TRBJ2-1; 8 bases fit TRBD1. The CDR3 covers 17 residues. Germline CDR1 SGHDN, CDR2 FVKESK. Losses at the gene ends were 4 bases for V and 5 bases for J; bases not matched to a gene: 13. The whole variable domain, filled in from reference TRBV14 and TRBJ2-1, reads EAGVTQFPSHSVIEKGQTVTLRCDPISGHDNLYWYRRVMGKEIKFLLHFVKESKQDESGMPNNRFLAERTGGTYSTLKVQPAELEDSGVYFCASSPPLATGENNEQFFGPGTRLTVL.